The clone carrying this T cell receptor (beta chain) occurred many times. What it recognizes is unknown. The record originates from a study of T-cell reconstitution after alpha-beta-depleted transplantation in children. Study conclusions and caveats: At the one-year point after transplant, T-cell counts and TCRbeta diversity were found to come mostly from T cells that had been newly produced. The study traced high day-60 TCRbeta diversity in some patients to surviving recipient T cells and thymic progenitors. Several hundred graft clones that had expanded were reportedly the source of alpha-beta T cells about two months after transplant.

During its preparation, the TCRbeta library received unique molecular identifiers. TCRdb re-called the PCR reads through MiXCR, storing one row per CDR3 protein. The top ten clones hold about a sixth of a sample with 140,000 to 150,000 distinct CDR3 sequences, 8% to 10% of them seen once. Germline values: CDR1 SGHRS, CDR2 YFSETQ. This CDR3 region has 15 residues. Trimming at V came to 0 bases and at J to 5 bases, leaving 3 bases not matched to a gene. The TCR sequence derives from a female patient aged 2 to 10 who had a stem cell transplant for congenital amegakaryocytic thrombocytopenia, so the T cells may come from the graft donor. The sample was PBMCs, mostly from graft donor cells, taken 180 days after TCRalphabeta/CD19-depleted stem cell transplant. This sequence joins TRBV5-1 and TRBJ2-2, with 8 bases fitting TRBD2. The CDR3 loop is CASSLEAGATGELFF. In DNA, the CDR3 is TGCGCCAGCAGCTTGGAAGCGGGAGCTACCGGGGAGCTGTTTTTT. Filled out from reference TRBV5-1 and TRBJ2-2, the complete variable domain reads KAGVTQTPRYLIKTRGQQVTLSCSPISGHRSVSWYQQTPGQGLQFLFEYFSETQRNKGNFPGRFSGRQFSNSRSEMNVSTLELGDSALYLCASSLEAGATGELFFGEGSRLTVL.